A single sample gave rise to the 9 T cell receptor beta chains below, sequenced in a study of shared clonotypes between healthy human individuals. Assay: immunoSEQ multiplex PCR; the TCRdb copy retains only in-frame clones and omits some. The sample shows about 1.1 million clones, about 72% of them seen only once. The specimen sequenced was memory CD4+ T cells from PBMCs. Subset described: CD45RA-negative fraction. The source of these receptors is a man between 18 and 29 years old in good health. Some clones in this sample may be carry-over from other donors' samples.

CDR3 loop: CASSQGQAAGKLFF. Here the CDR3 DNA reads TGCGCCAGCAGCCAAGGCCAGGCCGCCGGTAAACTGTTTTTT. This chain uses TRBV4-1 with TRBJ1-4; D call uncertain. Trimming pared 1 base from V and 11 bases from J, leaving 14 bases between. The germline gives CDR1 MGHRA, CDR2 YSYEKL. This CDR3 spans 14 amino acids.

The CDR3 sequence: CASSPRGPSGNEQFF. DNA of the CDR3: TGTGCCAGCAGCCCTAGAGGCCCTAGCGGAAATGAGCAGTTCTTC. The chain links TRBV7-2 to TRBJ2-1; 7 bases line up with TRBD2. The germline gives CDR1 SGHTA, CDR2 FQGNSA. CDR3 length: 15 amino acids. After removal of 5 bases from V and 7 bases from J, the junction contained 11 bases not matched to a gene.

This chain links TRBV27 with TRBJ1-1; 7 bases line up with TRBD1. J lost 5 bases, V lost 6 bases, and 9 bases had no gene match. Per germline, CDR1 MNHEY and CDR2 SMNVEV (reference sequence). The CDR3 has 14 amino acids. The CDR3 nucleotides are TGTGCCAGCAGAACGACAGGGCTGGTAACTGAAGCTTTCTTT. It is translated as CASRTTGLVTEAFF.

The CDR3 DNA reads as TGTGCCAGCAGTGAAAGGGGACTAGCGGGAGTAGAGACAGATACGCAGTATTTT. Residues: CASSERGLAGVETDTQYF. J is TRBJ2-3 and V is TRBV6-1; TRBD2 matches 14 bases. The CDR3 length is 18 residues. CDR1 is MNHNS, CDR2 SASEGT, per germline. The trim removed 2 bases at V and 3 bases at J, leaving 7 bases unmatched.

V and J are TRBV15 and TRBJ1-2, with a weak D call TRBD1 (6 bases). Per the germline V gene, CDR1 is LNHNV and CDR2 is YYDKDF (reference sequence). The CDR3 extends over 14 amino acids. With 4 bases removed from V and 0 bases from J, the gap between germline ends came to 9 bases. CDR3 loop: CATSNRDSNYGYTF. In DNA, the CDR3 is TGTGCCACCAGCAACAGGGATTCTAACTATGGCTACACCTTC. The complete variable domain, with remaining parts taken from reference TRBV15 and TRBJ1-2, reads DAMVIQNPRYQVTQFGKPVTLSCSQTLNHNVMYWYQQKSSQAPKLLFHYYDKDFNNEADTPDNFQSRRPNTSFCFLDIRSPGLGDTAMYLCATSNRDSNYGYTFGSGTRLTVV.

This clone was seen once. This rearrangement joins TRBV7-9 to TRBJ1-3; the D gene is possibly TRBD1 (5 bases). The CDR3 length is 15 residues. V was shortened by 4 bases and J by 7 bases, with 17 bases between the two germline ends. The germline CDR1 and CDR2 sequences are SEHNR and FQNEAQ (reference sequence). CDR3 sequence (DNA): TGTGCCAGCAGCTCGACAGCACAGCCTAGGAACACCATATATTTT. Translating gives CASSSTAQPRNTIYF.

For the CDR3, the DNA is TGCGCCAGCAGCCAAGATCGCTATGACATTCAGTACTTC. As protein: CASSQDRYDIQYF. The chain recombines TRBV4-3 with TRBJ2-4; D not certain. Germline CDR1 reads LGHNA; CDR2 reads YSLEER. CDR3 length: 13 residues. V was cut by 0 bases and J by 8 bases, with 8 bases left in between.

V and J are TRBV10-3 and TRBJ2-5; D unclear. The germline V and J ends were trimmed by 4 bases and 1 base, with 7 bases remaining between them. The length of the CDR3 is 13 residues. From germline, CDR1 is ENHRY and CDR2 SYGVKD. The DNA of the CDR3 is TGTGCCATCAGTGCGGAAGGCCAAGAGACCCAGTACTTC. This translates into CAISAEGQETQYF.

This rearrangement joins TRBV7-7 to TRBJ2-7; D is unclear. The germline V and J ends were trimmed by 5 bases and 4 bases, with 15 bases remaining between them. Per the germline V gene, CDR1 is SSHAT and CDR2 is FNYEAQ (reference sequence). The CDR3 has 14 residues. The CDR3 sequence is CASSLAAWGYEQYF. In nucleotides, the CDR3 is TGTGCCAGCAGCCTCGCCGCTTGGGGATACGAGCAGTACTTC.